Following are 14 T cell receptor beta chains from one sample sequenced in a study of PD-1 blockade in classical Hodgkin lymphoma. Every patient was affected by relapse after autologous stem cell transplantation, while exposure to brentuximab vedotin was not uniform. The repertoire was sequenced with immunoSEQ multiplex PCR; TCRdb's copy has only in-frame clones and lacks some. The table has fewer than 50,000 clones, roughly 90% seen once; the top ten hold 8% to 10%. Sequencing used peripheral blood mononuclear cells (PBMCs), obtained at baseline. All receptors come from a human donor with classical Hodgkin lymphoma.

The chain is built from TRBV5-1 and TRBJ2-5; D is uncertain. Trimming cost V 0 bases and J 3 bases, with 6 bases left between them. This CDR3 is built from 13 residues. CDR1 is SGHRS and CDR2 is YFSETQ in the germline V gene. CDR3 DNA sequence: TGCGCCAGCAGCTTGGACCCAGAAGAGACCCAGTACTTC. Translation: CASSLDPEETQYF.

The chain carries TRBV28 and TRBJ2-2, with D hard to call. The V and J ends lost 1 base and 1 base respectively, with 7 bases between them. CDR3 length equals 15 residues. The germline V gene has CDR1 MDHEN and CDR2 SYDVKM. The CDR3 bases are TGTGCCAGCAGTTTATTGCAGGAGAACACCGGGGAGCTGTTTTTT. Translating it yields CASSLLQENTGELFF.

The V gene is TRBV28, the J gene TRBJ1-4; 7 nucleotides match TRBD1. The CDR3 has 15 residues. V lost 4 bases, J lost 3 bases, and 5 bases stayed unmatched. The germline V gene has CDR1 MDHEN and CDR2 SYDVKM. CDR3 nucleotides: TGTGCCAGCAGTTCCCGACAGGGTTCTAATGAAAAACTGTTTTTT. It yields the protein CASSSRQGSNEKLFF. Complete variable domain (other parts from reference TRBV28 and TRBJ1-4): DVKVTQSSRYLVKRTGEKVFLECVQDMDHENMFWYRQDPGLGLRLIYFSYDVKMKEKGDIPEGYSVSREKKERFSLILESASTNQTSMYLCASSSRQGSNEKLFFGSGTQLSVL.

V and J are TRBV6-1 and TRBJ1-1, with TRBD1 matching 8 bases. The ends lost 6 bases at V and 4 bases at J; junction bases unmatched: 7. This CDR3 spans 14 amino acids. CDR1 MNHNS and CDR2 SASEGT come from the germline V gene. This CDR3 is CASSTTGEGTEAFF. CDR3 nucleotides: TGTGCCAGCAGCACGACAGGGGAGGGCACTGAAGCTTTCTTT.

This clone qualifies as medium-sized. The chain carries TRBV7-2 and TRBJ2-7, with a possible D match to TRBD2 (5 bases). The V and J ends lost 5 bases and 5 bases respectively, with 7 bases between them. CDR1 SGHTA and CDR2 FQGNSA come from the germline V gene. The CDR3 spans 11 residues. The chain's CDR3 is CASSGLDEQYF. CDR3 DNA sequence: TGTGCCAGCAGCGGACTCGACGAGCAGTACTTC.

The chain recombines TRBV7-2 with TRBJ1-3; D call uncertain. The V end lost 0 bases, the J end lost 0 bases, and 3 bases lay between the germline ends. The CDR3 totals 14 residues. The V gene's germline CDR1 is SGHTA and CDR2 FQGNSA. In DNA, the CDR3 is TGTGCCAGCAGCTTAGCACTCTCTGGAAACACCATATATTTT. This gives the protein CASSLALSGNTIYF.

The chain recombines TRBV7-2 with TRBJ1-1; maybe TRBD1 (5 bases). Looked up from germline, CDR1 is SGHTA and CDR2 is FQGNSA. This CDR3 comprises 15 residues. V shed 5 bases and J shed 2 bases, with 15 bases lying between them. CDR3 bases: TGTGCCAGCAGCCCCAGTAGGGGAACTAACACTGAAGCTTTCTTT. This encodes CASSPSRGTNTEAFF.

This chain uses TRBV6-6 with TRBJ1-1; D gene unclear. Trimming stripped 6 bases from V and 1 base from J, with 12 bases between. The CDR3 loop spans 14 amino acids. Germline assignment: CDR1 MNHNY and CDR2 SVGAGI (reference sequence). DNA of the CDR3: TGTGCCAGCAGCTACACGGGGTGGAACACTGAAGCTTTCTTT. It encodes CASSYTGWNTEAFF.

The CDR3 sequence: CASSLTPLAGVAGANVLTF. CDR3 sequence (DNA): TGTGCCAGCAGCTTAACCCCCCTAGCGGGAGTCGCTGGGGCCAACGTCCTGACTTTC. V usage is TRBV7-3 and J usage is TRBJ2-6; 10 bases are shared with TRBD2. The CDR3 length is 19 residues. V lost 0 bases, J lost 2 bases, and 7 bases stayed unmatched. Germline values: CDR1 SGHTA, CDR2 FQGTGA.

The chain has TRBV6-1 and TRBJ2-3; weak D call: TRBD1 (6 bases). The CDR3 spans 14 residues. V was pared by 2 bases and J by 5 bases, with 11 bases between. CDR1 MNHNS and CDR2 SASEGT come from the germline V gene. CDR3 sequence: CASSEPRGGDTQYF. CDR3 bases: TGTGCCAGCAGTGAACCCAGGGGTGGAGATACGCAGTATTTT.

V gene TRBV9 combines with J gene TRBJ2-7; D is ambiguous. The V gene's germline CDR1 is SGDLS and CDR2 YYNGEE. Trimming shortened V by 4 bases and J by 0 bases, and 20 bases separated the two germline ends. This CDR3 is 17 amino acids long. Here the CDR3 reads CASSPPLVRILSYEQYF. The CDR3 bases are TGTGCCAGCAGCCCCCCCCTGGTCCGCATTCTCTCCTACGAGCAGTACTTC.

The chain uses TRBV7-3 and TRBJ2-1; a weak D match, TRBD1 (6 bases). V shed 5 bases and J shed 10 bases, with 12 bases lying between them. CDR3 length: 12 amino acids. CDR1 and CDR2 from the germline V gene are SGHTA and FQGTGA. Written as DNA, the CDR3 is TGTGCCAGCAGCGGGGGCCGGACCGAGCAGTTCTTC. Translating gives CASSGGRTEQFF.

This chain uses TRBV18 with TRBJ2-1; no definite D call. Looked up from germline, CDR1 is KGHSH and CDR2 is LQKENI. There are 11 residues in the CDR3. V was cut by 2 bases and J by 5 bases, with 1 base left in between. Here the CDR3 DNA reads TGTGCCAGCTCACCAAACAATGAGCAGTTCTTC. Its translation: CASSPNNEQFF.

The gene calls are TRBV27 and TRBJ2-7; 12 nucleotides agree with TRBD2. CDR1 and CDR2 (germline): MNHEY, SMNVEV (reference sequence). Trimming removed 10 bases from V and 4 bases from J; junction bases left unmatched: 5. This CDR3 comprises 13 residues. CDR3 coding DNA: TGTGCCACCTCTGGGACTAGCGGGTACGAGCAGTACTTC. It encodes CATSGTSGYEQYF.